Following are 20 T cell receptor beta chains from one sample sequenced in a study of cytomegalovirus exposure and HLA in healthy donors. A multiplex PCR was run with 60 Vbeta primers and 13 Jbeta primers. This table comes from immunoSEQ multiplex PCR, and its TCRdb copy is limited to in-frame clones, with some not included. There are roughly 120,000 clones in the sample; about four fifths occur only once, and about 3.5% lies in the top ten. Sequencing was done on a sample of PBMCs. These receptors were taken from a man aged 35 to 55 in good health and CMV-seronegative.

CDR3 sequence (DNA): TGTGCCAGCAGTTTCGTCCGGGAGAAGAGCTATGGCTACACCTTC. Amino acids: CASSFVREKSYGYTF. This chain links TRBV27 with TRBJ1-2; D uncertain. V lost 3 bases to trimming and J lost 4 bases, with 15 bases between them. The germline V gene has CDR1 MNHEY and CDR2 SMNVEV (reference sequence). CDR3 size: 15 residues.

The chain employs TRBV15 and TRBJ2-5; 7 bases line up with TRBD1. J was trimmed by 5 bases and V by 4 bases; bases with no gene match: 13. The CDR3 has 16 residues. Looked up from germline, CDR1 is LNHNV and CDR2 is YYDKDF (reference sequence). The CDR3 coding sequence is TGTGCCACCAGCACCGGGAACAGGGGCTCACGGGAGACCCAGTACTTC. Translation gives CATSTGNRGSRETQYF.

The rearrangement uses TRBV7-2 and TRBJ2-5, with 12 bases that match TRBD2. The germline V gene encodes CDR1 SGHTA and CDR2 FQGNSA. CDR3 length: 17 amino acids. The V and J ends lost 0 bases and 2 bases, in that order; junction bases with no gene match: 4. The CDR3 DNA sequence: TGTGCCAGCAGCTTAGCGCGAGGACTAGCGGGGCAAGAGACCCAGTACTTC. Residues: CASSLARGLAGQETQYF.

This chain joins TRBV7-2 and TRBJ2-7, with D possibly being TRBD2 (6 bases). This CDR3 contains 13 residues. Germline CDR1 SGHTA, CDR2 FQGNSA. The germline V and J ends were trimmed by 5 bases and 3 bases, with 11 bases remaining between them. CDR3 in DNA: TGTGCCAGCAGCCAGGGACTCAGCTACGAGCAGTACTTC. Protein product: CASSQGLSYEQYF.

In its sample, this clone was seen a few times. The genes are TRBV28 and TRBJ2-1; a weak D match, TRBD1 (5 bases). The germline CDR1 and CDR2 sequences are MDHEN and SYDVKM. The length of the CDR3 is 17 residues. With 4 bases removed from V and 2 bases from J, the gap between germline ends came to 18 bases. The CDR3 region has the DNA TGTGCCAGCAGTTGGGCCAGGGAAGGGGCTACCTACAATGAGCAGTTCTTC. The encoded protein is CASSWAREGATYNEQFF.

The V and J genes are TRBV9 and TRBJ2-3; D is unresolved. Germline assignment: CDR1 SGDLS and CDR2 YYNGEE. V was cut by 3 bases and J by 7 bases, with 6 bases left in between. The length of the CDR3 is 11 residues. The CDR3 loop is CASSASYTQYF. For the CDR3, the DNA is TGTGCCAGCAGCGCGAGTTATACGCAGTATTTT.

The chain is built from TRBV19 and TRBJ1-1; the match to TRBD1 covers 10 bases. CDR1 LNHDA and CDR2 SQIVND come from the germline V gene (reference sequence). This CDR3 spans 15 amino acids. The V gene end was trimmed by 5 bases and the J gene end by 4 bases; junction bases not matched to a gene: 7. The CDR3 DNA sequence: TGTGCCAGTAGTTGGGACAGGGGAGTTGGCACTGAAGCTTTCTTT. Its translation is CASSWDRGVGTEAFF.

The CDR3 DNA sequence: TGTGCCAGCAGCTTAGCCCGACAGAGCAATGAGCAGTTCTTC. Translation gives CASSLARQSNEQFF. V and J are TRBV7-9 and TRBJ2-1; tentative D call: TRBD1 (5 bases). V dropped 0 bases and J dropped 6 bases, with 9 bases sitting between them. This CDR3 has 14 amino acids. Germline-derived CDR1 and CDR2 are SEHNR and FQNEAQ (reference sequence).

This clone has a handful of counts. The chain employs TRBV10-3 and TRBJ1-3, with D hard to call. This CDR3 region has 16 residues. V was cut by 8 bases and J by 0 bases, with 17 bases left in between. The V gene's germline CDR1 is ENHRY and CDR2 SYGVKD. The CDR3 here is CAILSDNRDSGNTIYF. Written as DNA, the CDR3 is TGTGCCATCCTCTCTGATAACAGAGACTCTGGAAACACCATATATTTT.

This clone occurred a few times. The rearrangement joins TRBV6-1 to TRBJ1-1; 9 nucleotides line up with TRBD1. V gave up 0 bases and J gave up 5 bases; unmatched junction bases: 4. The CDR3 length is 15 residues. The germline V gene has CDR1 MNHNS and CDR2 SASEGT. As DNA, the CDR3 is TGTGCCAGCAGTGAAGCTTTACAGGGGGCAACTGAAGCTTTCTTT. This gives the protein CASSEALQGATEAFF.

CDR3 DNA sequence: TGTGCCAGCAGCTTATTGATTAGGCGGTCCCCGGTCGGGAACAATGAGCAGTTCTTC. It codes for CASSLLIRRSPVGNNEQFF. This chain uses TRBV11-2 with TRBJ2-1; D may be TRBD2 (5 bases). The germline V gene has CDR1 SGHAT and CDR2 FQNNGV. The germline V and J ends were trimmed by 2 bases and 5 bases, with 25 bases remaining between them. The CDR3 contains 19 residues.

V is TRBV4-3 and J is TRBJ1-4, with 8 bases fitting TRBD1. V shed 0 bases and J 8 bases; nucleotides not matched to a gene: 5. CDR1 LGHNA and CDR2 YSLEER come from the germline V gene. This CDR3 comprises 15 residues. CDR3 amino acids: CASSQDGGQDEKLFF. In DNA form, the CDR3 reads TGCGCCAGCAGCCAAGATGGGGGACAGGACGAAAAACTGTTTTTT.

CDR3 nucleotides: TGTGCCAGTAGTACACCGGGACAGGGGGCAAGAGATACGCAGTATTTT. The encoded protein is CASSTPGQGARDTQYF. The chain uses TRBV19 and TRBJ2-3; 12 nucleotides agree with TRBD1. CDR3 length: 16 amino acids. V trimming: 4 bases; J trimming: 5 bases; junction bases outside the gene matches: 7. In germline, CDR1 is LNHDA, CDR2 SQIVND (reference sequence). The complete variable domain, with remaining parts taken from reference TRBV19 and TRBJ2-3, reads DGGITQSPKYLFRKEGQNVTLSCEQNLNHDAMYWYRQDPGQGLRLIYYSQIVNDFQKGDIAEGYSVSREKKESFPLTVTSAQKNPTAFYLCASSTPGQGARDTQYFGPGTRLTVL.

This clone was seen more than once but under ten times. The chain combines TRBV7-3 with TRBJ2-3; perhaps TRBD2 as D (7 bases). Germline V CDR1 and CDR2: SGHTA, FQGTGA. Trimming shortened V by 2 bases and J by 4 bases, and 16 bases separated the two germline ends. The CDR3 contains 16 residues. The CDR3 nucleotides are TGTGCCAGCAGCTTAGGTCTCCGGGGGGCGGCAGATACGCAGTATTTT. Its protein product is CASSLGLRGAADTQYF.

The chain combines TRBV29-1 with TRBJ1-2, with D possibly TRBD1 on 6 matching bases. The CDR3 is made up of 12 amino acids. Trimming took off 6 bases at V and 4 bases at J, with 12 bases between the two ends. Looked up from germline, CDR1 is SQVTM and CDR2 is ANQGSEA. The chain's CDR3 is CSVGAGAYGYTF. The CDR3 region has the DNA TGCAGCGTGGGGGCGGGGGCCTATGGCTACACCTTC.

This chain uses TRBV29-1 with TRBJ1-1; the D gene is possibly TRBD1 (5 bases). Germline CDR1 is SQVTM and CDR2 is ANQGSEA. The CDR3 sequence is 11 residues long. Trimming pared 6 bases from V and 7 bases from J, leaving 12 bases between. The CDR3 coding sequence is TGCAGCGTACGGGACTGGGTTGAAGCTTTCTTT. Residues: CSVRDWVEAFF.

The chain combines TRBV7-2 with TRBJ2-5, with TRBD2 matching over 9 bases. CDR1 is SGHTA and CDR2 is FQGNSA in the germline V gene. This CDR3 has 14 amino acids. With 3 bases clipped from V and 5 bases from J, the junction kept 4 bases outside the gene matches. CDR3 residues: CASSFGTSRETQYF. Written as DNA, the CDR3 is TGTGCCAGCAGCTTCGGGACTAGCCGTGAGACCCAGTACTTC. The full variable domain, with the rest looked up from reference TRBV7-2 and TRBJ2-5, is GAGVSQSPSNKVTEKGKDVELRCDPISGHTALYWYRQSLGQGLEFLIYFQGNSAPDKSGLPSDRFSAERTGGSVSTLTIQRTQQEDSAVYLCASSFGTSRETQYFGPGTRLLVL.

The chain employs TRBV2 and TRBJ1-4; 7 nucleotides match TRBD1. The CDR3 runs 14 residues. The germline V gene encodes CDR1 SNHLY and CDR2 FYNNEI. Trimming removed 5 bases from V and 8 bases from J; junction bases left unmatched: 8. The CDR3 here is CASSLTGIGEKLFF. Here the CDR3 DNA reads TGTGCCAGCAGTTTGACAGGGATTGGAGAAAAACTGTTTTTT. The whole variable domain, remainder taken from reference TRBV2 and TRBJ1-4, is EPEVTQTPSHQVTQMGQEVILRCVPISNHLYFYWYRQILGQKVEFLVSFYNNEISEKSEIFDDQFSVERPDGSNFTLKIRSTKLEDSAMYFCASSLTGIGEKLFFGSGTQLSVL.

This chain uses TRBV6-5 with TRBJ1-1; the D is unclear. The CDR3 has 13 residues. V was shortened by 9 bases and J by 2 bases, with 13 bases between the two germline ends. Germline CDR1 is MNHEY and CDR2 is SVGAGI. The CDR3 DNA reads as TGTGCCAGTCAAGTCCAGGAAAACACTGAAGCTTTCTTT. Encoded protein: CASQVQENTEAFF.

The J gene is TRBJ2-7, the V gene TRBV6-5, with 8 nucleotides matching TRBD2. CDR3 length equals 14 residues. CDR1 is MNHEY, CDR2 SVGAGI, per germline. Trimming took 5 bases from V and 3 from J; bases not matched to a gene: 6. CDR3 bases: TGTGCCAGCAGTCCCGCGGGGGGACGCTACGAGCAGTACTTC. Its protein product is CASSPAGGRYEQYF.